The 18 T cell receptor beta chains listed next were all sequenced from one sample in a study of CD8+ T cells in alopecia areata listed by TCRdb under 2018. Pooled mouse cutaneous lymph node cells were stained for CD4, CD8alpha, NKG2D, NKG2ACE and other markers and were then sorted on a BD Influx. Receptors were amplified or captured by the immunoSEQ multiplex PCR assay. RNA was extracted from all samples and reverse transcribed into cDNA as template for TCR sequencing. TCRdb holds this immuneACCESS table with in-frame rearrangements only. Some clones are missing; in checked studies, unresolved V genes explain under half, and the rest has no known cause. With just over 3,500 clones recorded, this sample contains no clone counted only once. The ten largest make up 25% to 35% of the sample. The sample taken for sequencing was CD8+ T cells sorted from a lymph node. The receptors shown here come from a C3H/HeJ mouse with alopecia areata. Mice belonging to this strain carry MHC haplotype H2-k.

By frequency in the sample, this clone is medium-sized. Genes and germline are mouse. Read coverage stops 4 residues before the CDR3 terminus; the germline J gene supplies the remainder. This chain joins TRBV1 and TRBJ2-1; 7 bases align to TRBD1. With 2 bases clipped from V and 3 bases from J, the junction kept 1 base outside the gene matches. Germline assignment: CDR1 NSQYPW and CDR2 LRSPGD (reference sequence). The CDR3 covers 14 residues. The sequenced CDR3 bases are TGCACCTGCAGTGCACGACAGGGCTATGCT. Protein: CTCSARQGYA. The entire CDR3 reads CTCSARQGYAEQFF.

This clone occurred many times. Gene names are mouse gene names. The CDR3 goes on 4 residues after the read ends, and that part is filled in from the germline J gene. The chain combines TRBV31 with TRBJ2-3, with TRBD2 matching over 7 bases. Losses at the gene ends were 0 bases for V and 1 base for J; bases not matched to a gene: 1. This CDR3 spans 14 amino acids. Germline loops: CDR1 GKSSPN, CDR2 SITVG. The CDR3 is CAWSLLGGAETLYF. The CDR3 DNA, read in part, is TGTGCCTGGAGTCTTCTGGGGGGTGCAGAA.

This clone was counted a few times. It differs at one base from a far larger clone, so likely a read error. The genes and germline here are from mouse. The read ends 4 residues before the CDR3 terminus; that terminus is restored from the germline J gene. V gene TRBV19 combines with J gene TRBJ1-2, with D maybe TRBD1 (6 bases). Per germline, CDR1 FNHDT and CDR2 SITEND (reference sequence). Trimming took off 2 bases at V and 0 bases at J, with 8 bases between the two ends. The CDR3 is made up of 14 amino acids. The CDR3 is CASSMGQPNSDYTF. The CDR3 bases that were read are TGTGCCAGCAGTATGGGACAACCAAACTCC.

This clone was seen repeatedly, ten times or more. The listed genes are named as in mouse. The CDR3 end falls 4 residues outside the read, so it is completed with the germline J gene. V usage is TRBV29 and J usage is TRBJ2-5; possibly TRBD1 for D (6 bases). Germline V lookup: CDR1 MSHET, CDR2 SYDVDS. The germline V and J ends were trimmed by 6 bases and 0 bases, with 13 bases remaining between them. The CDR3 extends over 15 amino acids. The CDR3 protein is CASRKRDTNQDTQYF. The covered CDR3 bases are TGTGCTAGCAGAAAACGGGACACCAACCAAGAC.

This clone was found many times. The genes and germline here are from mouse. The CDR3 is cut off 4 residues early in the read; its end comes from the germline J gene. V is TRBV13-2 and J is TRBJ2-5; D perhaps matches TRBD1 (6 bases). Germline V lookup: CDR1 NNHNN, CDR2 SYGAGS (reference sequence). The CDR3 is 14 amino acids. The V end lost 5 bases, the J end lost 2 bases, and 12 bases lay between the germline ends. The covered CDR3 bases are TGTGCCAGCGGCTCGGGACAAATCCAAGAC. Translating gives CASGSGQIQD. Given in full, the CDR3 is CASGSGQIQDTQYF.

On this clone itself: The genes are named according to mouse. The read comes to an end 4 residues before the CDR3 does, leaving the germline J gene to fill in the end. The chain couples TRBV13-2 to TRBJ2-1; maybe TRBD2 (5 bases). This CDR3 is 14 amino acids long. With 2 bases removed from V and 0 bases from J, the gap between germline ends came to 6 bases. Germline assignment: CDR1 NNHNN and CDR2 SYGAGS (reference sequence). CDR3 sequence reads: CASGELDNYAEQFF. The sequenced CDR3 bases are TGTGCCAGCGGTGAACTGGATAACTATGCT.

In its sample, this clone was seen many times. Mouse gene names and germline throughout. Partial CDR3 DNA: TGTGCCAGCACCAGACTGGGGGCTAACCAAGAC. Translation: CASTRLGANQD. The whole CDR3 sequence reads CASTRLGANQDTQYF. J is TRBJ2-5 and V is TRBV19; 9 nucleotides agree with TRBD2. Read sequence stops 4 residues before the CDR3 end, and the germline J gene provides the missing end. The CDR3 loop spans 15 amino acids. Germline CDR1 reads FNHDT; CDR2 reads SITEND (reference sequence). The ends lost 6 bases at V and 0 bases at J; junction bases unmatched: 5.

This clone is categorized as medium-sized. The gene symbols are mouse symbols. The CDR3 loop reads CASSQEGTQNTEVFF. CDR3 DNA (partial): TGTGCCAGCAGCCAAGAGGGGACACAAAACACA. This chain joins TRBV5 and TRBJ1-1, with D possibly TRBD1 on 6 matching bases. With the read ending 4 residues before the CDR3 end, the germline J gene is used to fill in that end. The length of the CDR3 is 15 residues. Trimming took 0 bases from V and 1 from J, leaving 9 bases between them. Germline V lookup: CDR1 LGHNA, CDR2 YNLKQL (reference sequence).

This clone was recorded many times. All gene names here are mouse names. The read falls 4 residues short of the CDR3 end, and the missing part is taken from the germline J gene. The V call is TRBV13-3, the J call TRBJ2-7, with D maybe TRBD1 (6 bases). The CDR3 spans 15 residues. The V end lost 0 bases, the J end lost 0 bases, and 10 bases lay between the germline ends. Germline V gene data show CDR1 as NNHDY and CDR2 as SYVADS. The CDR3 protein is CASSDAGTNSYEQYF. The sequenced part of the CDR3 DNA is TGTGCCAGCAGTGATGCAGGGACAAACTCCTAT.

This clone was seen ten or more times. The gene names here belong to mouse. The observed sequence ends 4 residues before the CDR3 terminus, with the missing tail filled in from the germline J gene. V usage is TRBV13-3 and J usage is TRBJ1-1; 12 bases match TRBD1. Germline-derived CDR1 and CDR2 are NNHDY and SYVADS. CDR3 length equals 13 residues. The CDR3 reads CASRWDRGREVFF. CDR3 DNA, as far as it was read: TGTGCCAGCAGGTGGGACAGGGGGCGA.

This clone is labeled as medium-sized. Genes here carry mouse names. The CDR3 loop reads CASSLGGNTGQLYF. CDR3 DNA, as far as it was read: TGTGCCAGCAGTTTAGGGGGAAACACCGGG. V is TRBV14 and J is TRBJ2-2; the D gene is possibly TRBD1 (6 bases). The missing CDR3 end, 4 residues past where the read stops, is filled in from the germline J gene. V was clipped by 2 bases and J by 1 base, with 6 bases between them. In germline, CDR1 is SGHDT, CDR2 FRDEAV. CDR3 length: 14 amino acids. Using reference TRBV14 and TRBJ2-2 for the parts outside the CDR3, the full variable domain is EAGVTQSPRYAVLQEGQAVSFWCDPISGHDTLYWYQQPRDQGPQLLVYFRDEAVIDNSQLPSDRFSAVRPKGTNSTLKIQSAKQGDTATYLCASSLGGNTGQLYFGEGSKLTVL.

This clone was observed many times. Mouse names are used for the genes. Sequencing ends 4 residues short of the CDR3 end; the germline J gene provides the rest. The chain has TRBV5 and TRBJ2-5; 10 bases align to TRBD2. Germline V gene lookup returns CDR1 LGHNA and CDR2 YNLKQL (reference sequence). This CDR3 has 16 residues. The V segment lost 1 base and the J segment 0 bases; nucleotides outside the gene matches: 1. The CDR3 sequence is CASSQGTGGNQDTQYF. CDR3 DNA (partial): TGTGCCAGCAGCCAAGGGACTGGGGGTAACCAAGAC.

This clone has ten or more counts. Gene names follow the mouse nomenclature. The sequence runs out 4 residues before the end of the CDR3; the remainder is reconstructed from the germline J gene. This chain uses TRBV1 with TRBJ2-5; 7 bases line up with TRBD1. CDR3 length: 14 residues. Germline-derived CDR1 and CDR2 are NSQYPW and LRSPGD (reference sequence). Losses at the gene ends were 2 bases for V and 3 bases for J; bases not matched to a gene: 2. The DNA read from the CDR3 is TGCACCTGCAGTGCACTCAGGGGGCAAGAC. This codes for CTCSALRGQD. The complete CDR3 sequence is CTCSALRGQDTQYF.

This clone is labeled as medium-sized. The germline and genes are mouse ones. The read comes to an end 4 residues before the CDR3 does, leaving the germline J gene to fill in the end. The V gene is TRBV29, the J gene TRBJ2-5; D ambiguous. Germline V gene data show CDR1 as MSHET and CDR2 as SYDVDS. The V gene lost 0 bases and the J gene lost 3 bases, with 7 bases spanning the gap. The CDR3 sequence is 14 residues long. The CDR3 bases that were read are TGTGCTAGCAGTTTATCGCTACAGCAAGAC. Translation: CASSLSLQQD. The CDR3 in its entirety is CASSLSLQQDTQYF. Looking up the rest from reference TRBV29 and TRBJ2-5 gives the full variable domain: DMKVTQMPRYLIKRMGENVLLECGQDMSHETMYWYRQDPGLGLQLIYISYDVDSNSEGDIPKGYRVSRKKREHFSLILDSAKTNQTSVYFCASSLSLQQDTQYFGPGTRLLVL.

By share, this clone ranks as hyperexpanded. Gene names and germline match the mouse. With the read ending 4 residues before the CDR3 end, the germline J gene is used to fill in that end. The chain recombines TRBV19 with TRBJ2-1, with D possibly matching TRBD2 (6 bases). The V and J ends lost 2 bases and 3 bases respectively, with 6 bases between them. CDR3 length: 13 amino acids. Germline CDR1 and CDR2: FNHDT and SITEND (reference sequence). CDR3 bases read: TGTGCCAGCAGTATGGGGGGCTATGCT. It is translated as CASSMGGYA. The CDR3 in full is CASSMGGYAEQFF.

Within the sample, this clone is medium-sized. Germline and genes here are mouse. The read terminates 4 residues ahead of where the CDR3 ends, so the germline J gene completes it. V gene TRBV19 combines with J gene TRBJ2-5; weak D call: TRBD1 (5 bases). CDR3 length equals 13 residues. The V gene lost 5 bases and the J gene lost 3 bases, with 10 bases spanning the gap. Germline values: CDR1 FNHDT, CDR2 SITEND (reference sequence). The DNA read from the CDR3 is TGTGCCAGCAGCCCCGGACAACAAGAC. This codes for CASSPGQQD. The complete CDR3 sequence is CASSPGQQDTQYF.

In its sample, this clone was seen a few times. Gene labels here are mouse ones. The read ends 4 residues early relative to the CDR3; the germline J gene fills the gap. The sample carries other DNA sequences with the same CDR3. This chain uses TRBV13-3 with TRBJ2-7; D not resolved. Per the germline V gene, CDR1 is NNHDY and CDR2 is SYVADS. V lost 2 bases, J lost 0 bases, and 6 bases lay in between. The CDR3 covers 13 residues. CDR3 loop: CASSERGSYEQYF. The CDR3 DNA, read in part, is TGTGCCAGCAGTGAGAGAGGCTCCTAT.

Ten or more counts support this clone. Gene names denote mouse genes. The read terminates 4 residues before the CDR3 end, so the remaining end is supplied by the germline J gene. The chain is built from TRBV19 and TRBJ1-1; D is perhaps TRBD1 (6 bases). The V gene's germline CDR1 is FNHDT and CDR2 SITEND (reference sequence). Trimming cost V 1 base and J 0 bases, with 10 bases left between them. The CDR3 totals 15 residues. The CDR3 loop reads CASSISGTTNTEVFF. The CDR3 bases that were read are TGTGCCAGCAGTATATCCGGGACAACAAACACA.